The 14 T cell receptor beta chains reported below all come from one sample, sequenced in a study of regulatory T cells in long-lasting Graves disease. CDR3 regions were amplified by Arm-PCR using iRepertoire HTBI primers to build TCR beta libraries. Using its own MiXCR run on the multiplex PCR reads, TCRdb lists one record per CDR3 protein. This table has about 450,000 distinct CDR3 sequences, 16% appearing once. As to time point: newly diagnosed GD, antithyroid drugs for less than 3 months. Isolated PBMC RNA provided the starting material for the TCR library. The same specimen was also included in a second study, on T cells in Graves' hyperthyroidism and ophthalmopathy.

This specimen was peripheral blood mononuclear cells (PBMCs), taken at new diagnosis, from a patient treated with antithyroid drugs. These receptor sequences come from a woman aged 25 to 45 with Graves disease.

This clonotype was counted many times. V is TRBV20-1 and J is TRBJ2-1, with 13 bases matching TRBD2. V lost 8 bases, J lost 5 bases, and 12 bases stayed unmatched. CDR3 length: 16 residues. Germline V gene data show CDR1 as DFQATT and CDR2 as SNEGSKA (reference sequence). This chain's CDR3 is CSPWTSGRSSHNEQFF. The CDR3 DNA follows: TGCAGTCCATGGACTAGCGGGAGATCATCTCACAATGAGCAGTTCTTC.

This clonotype showed up many times. This rearrangement joins TRBV3-1 to TRBJ2-3; D gene ambiguous. In germline, CDR1 is LGHDT, CDR2 YNNKEL (reference sequence). The ends were cut back, 0 bases at V and 2 bases at J, with 12 bases in the middle. This CDR3 is built from 16 residues. This CDR3 reads CASSQEWLPLTDTQYF. CDR3 bases: TGTGCCAGCAGCCAAGAGTGGCTACCTCTCACAGATACGCAGTATTTT.

CDR3 nucleotide sequence: TGTGCCAGCAGTTTATTTGTGACTAGCGGGGCTTGGAATGAGCAGTTCTTC. Its protein product is CASSLFVTSGAWNEQFF. The chain couples TRBV28 to TRBJ2-1; TRBD2 matches at 11 bases. The CDR3 length is 17 residues. Per the germline V gene, CDR1 is MDHEN and CDR2 is SYDVKM. The V segment lost 1 base and the J segment 7 bases; nucleotides outside the gene matches: 9.

This sequence joins TRBV7-2 and TRBJ2-7; 11 positions agree with TRBD2. V shed 1 base and J 1 base; nucleotides not matched to a gene: 3. The CDR3 is 16 amino acids. CDR1 is SGHTA and CDR2 is FQGNSA in the germline V gene. The CDR3 sequence is CASSLDLAGGSYEQYF. The CDR3 coding sequence is TGTGCCAGCAGCTTAGACCTAGCGGGAGGTTCCTACGAGCAGTACTTC.

This clonotype was observed at least ten times. The J gene is TRBJ1-1, the V gene TRBV6-5, with D possibly being TRBD1 (5 bases). CDR3 size: 15 residues. V was clipped by 0 bases and J by 1 base, with 9 bases between them. Looked up from germline, CDR1 is MNHEY and CDR2 is SVGAGI. CDR3 amino acids: CASSYSGVRNTEAFF. The CDR3 DNA follows: TGTGCCAGCAGTTACTCGGGGGTTAGGAACACTGAAGCTTTCTTT.

This rearrangement joins TRBV4-1 to TRBJ1-2; D gene uncertain. The CDR3 runs 15 residues. V shed 4 bases and J shed 6 bases, with 18 bases lying between them. Germline assignment: CDR1 MGHRA and CDR2 YSYEKL. The chain's CDR3 is CASSRVPLGRDGYTF. The CDR3 bases are TGCGCCAGCAGCCGAGTGCCCCTTGGGCGCGATGGCTACACCTTC.

This clonotype appeared a single time. This may be a read error, as it is one base from a much larger clone. This chain joins TRBV11-2 and TRBJ2-1; TRBD2 matches 7 bases. The junction had 9 bases not matched to a gene; V was cut back by 4 bases and J by 3 bases. The length of the CDR3 is 16 residues. Germline lookup yields CDR1 SGHAT and CDR2 FQNNGV. The CDR3 bases are TGTGCCAGCAGCTCAGACGGGGGAGGGATCTACAATGAGCAGTTCTTC. Amino acid sequence: CASSSDGGGIYNEQFF. The full variable domain, in which reference TRBV11-2 and TRBJ2-1 provide the parts outside the CDR3, is EAGVAQSPRYKIIEKRQSVAFWCNPISGHATLYWYQQILGQGPKLLIQFQNNGVVDDSQLPKDRFSAERLKGVDSTLKIQPAKLEDSAVYLCASSSDGGGIYNEQFFGPGTRLTVL.

V and J are TRBV20-1 and TRBJ1-2; 7 positions match TRBD1. J gave up 7 bases and V 6 bases, and 8 bases lay outside the gene matches. Germline assignment: CDR1 DFQATT and CDR2 SNEGSKA (reference sequence). This CDR3 spans 12 amino acids. CDR3 coding DNA: TGCAGTGCCAACAGGGGCCGGGGTGGCTACACCTTC. The encoded protein is CSANRGRGGYTF.

This clonotype was counted many times. The gene calls are TRBV29-1 and TRBJ2-7; 7 bases agree with TRBD2. This CDR3 is 14 amino acids long. The germline CDR1 and CDR2 sequences are SQVTM and ANQGSEA. The V and J ends lost 7 bases and 7 bases, in that order; junction bases with no gene match: 16. The CDR3 region has the DNA TGCAGCGGTATCTCCAGCGGGACCCTTGGGGAGCAGTACTTC. Its protein product is CSGISSGTLGEQYF.

This clonotype was picked up many times. The chain uses TRBV20-1 and TRBJ2-2; TRBD2 agrees at 7 bases. Germline V lookup: CDR1 DFQATT, CDR2 SNEGSKA (reference sequence). The length of the CDR3 is 15 residues. Trimming cost V 0 bases and J 2 bases; bases outside gene matches: 3. CDR3 loop: CSARDLAENTGELFF. CDR3 sequence (DNA): TGCAGTGCTAGAGATCTAGCGGAAAACACCGGGGAGCTGTTTTTT.

This sequence joins TRBV4-1 and TRBJ2-2; 11 bases fit TRBD2. Germline values: CDR1 MGHRA, CDR2 YSYEKL. This CDR3 region has 16 residues. The J segment lost 6 bases and the V segment lost 0 bases, leaving 3 bases of the junction unmatched. The CDR3 DNA follows: TGCGCCAGCAGCCAAGAGTGGACTAGCGGGCCCGGGGAGCTGTTTTTT. As protein: CASSQEWTSGPGELFF.

A remark on this clonotype: A read error may be the cause here, since a much bigger clone is one base away. The chain employs TRBV14 and TRBJ1-4, with D uncertain. This CDR3 is 13 amino acids long. Trimming cost V 4 bases and J 4 bases, with 7 bases left between them. Germline-derived CDR1 and CDR2 are SGHDN and FVKESK. CDR3 residues: CASSRVVNEKLFF. Written as DNA, the CDR3 is TGTGCCAGCAGCCGGGTAGTTAATGAAAAACTGTTTTTT.

About this clonotype: A much larger clone lies a single base off, so this may be a read error. The CDR3 ends on some other residue instead of the conserved phenylalanine or tryptophan, so this is likely a read error. The chain is built from TRBV20-1 and TRBJ2-7; unclear D gene. There are 13 residues in the CDR3. The V gene's germline CDR1 is DFQATT and CDR2 SNEGSKA (reference sequence). The CDR3 spells CSVELLSAREQYL. CDR3 DNA: TGCAGCGTTGAGTTGTTATCGGCTCGCGAGCAGTACCTC.

DNA of the CDR3: TGTGCCATCAGGAGGACTAGCGGGAGGGCCGCAGATACGCAGTATTTT. Its translation is CAIRRTSGRAADTQYF. The chain combines TRBV10-3 with TRBJ2-3; 15 positions agree with TRBD2. The CDR3 has 16 residues. V shed 6 bases, J shed 4 bases, and the junction held 5 bases outside the gene matches. In germline, CDR1 is ENHRY, CDR2 SYGVKD.